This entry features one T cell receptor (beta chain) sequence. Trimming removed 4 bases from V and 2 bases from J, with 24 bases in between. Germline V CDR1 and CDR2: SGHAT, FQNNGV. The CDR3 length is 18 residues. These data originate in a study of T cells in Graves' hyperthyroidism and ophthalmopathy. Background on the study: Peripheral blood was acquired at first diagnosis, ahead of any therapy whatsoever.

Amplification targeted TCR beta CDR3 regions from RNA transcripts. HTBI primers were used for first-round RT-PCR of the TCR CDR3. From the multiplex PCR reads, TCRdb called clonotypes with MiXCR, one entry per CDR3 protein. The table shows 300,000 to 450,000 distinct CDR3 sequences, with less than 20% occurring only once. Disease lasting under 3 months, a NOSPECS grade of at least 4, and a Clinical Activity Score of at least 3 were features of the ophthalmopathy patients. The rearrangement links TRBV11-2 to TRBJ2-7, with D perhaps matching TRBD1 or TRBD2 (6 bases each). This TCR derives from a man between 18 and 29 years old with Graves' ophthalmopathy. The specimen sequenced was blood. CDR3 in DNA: TGTGCCAGCAGCTCGGGAGCCGGGGGCGGACAGCCCGCCTACGAGCAGTACTTC. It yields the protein CASSSGAGGGQPAYEQYF.